The TCR beta chain described here comes from a study of T cells in Graves' hyperthyroidism and ophthalmopathy (dated 2019 in TCRdb). For the wider study: Peripheral blood samples were taken at initial diagnosis, before any treatment was given. A discovery cohort of around 100 patients, roughly 43 with Graves' ophthalmopathy and about 58 with stable Graves' hyperthyroidism, was used to find distinguishing TCR V-J signatures. The roughly 91 discovery patients were randomly split 7:3 into training and test sets. Thyroid tissue and blood T-cell repertoires from roughly six Graves' hyperthyroidism patients were also compared in the study. Once sampling was done, hyperthyroidism patients were given methimazole at a starting dose of 30 mg daily, whereas ophthalmopathy patients were given high-dose intravenous methylprednisolone. Prospective prediction of ophthalmopathy was tested in an independent validation cohort consisting of some 18 hyperthyroidism patients and around 17 patients who later progressed to ophthalmopathy. The paper describes TCR Vbeta CDR3 sequencing of 120 to 150 peripheral blood samples, made up of approximately 40 ophthalmopathy patients, 70 to 75 hyperthyroidism patients and roughly 17 progressor patients. Study-wide conclusions, independent of this receptor: No statistical method was used to fix the sample size in advance, and group allocation was not hidden from the investigators. During validation, the model predicted progression to ophthalmopathy a median of about 6.3 months ahead of onset, with more than 60% sensitivity and almost 75% specificity. A model built on a 13 V-J signature distinguished ophthalmopathy from stable hyperthyroidism, reaching 85% to 90% sensitivity and about 81% specificity in cross-validation and 80%/75% in testing. Most expanded thyroid clonotypes (frequency above 0.001) were also found in blood, which suggests that blood repertoires may mirror thyroid immune responses.

Graves' hyperthyroidism was defined as stable when no progression to ophthalmopathy occurred over 18 months of follow-up. Hyperthyroidism patients were aged 18 to 65 years and newly diagnosed, with disease duration of less than 2 months. Exclusion was applied to patients with uncontrolled infections, other autoimmune diseases, pregnancy or lactation. Clinical symptoms, serum thyroxine and TRAb, thyroid ultrasound, and orbital computed tomography formed the basis for the diagnoses. Ficoll-Paque density gradient centrifugation was used to isolate PBMCs from about 9 ml of fresh peripheral blood. Trizol reagent was used to extract total RNA, and RNA quality was then checked on an Agilent 2100 Bioanalyzer. Amplification of TCR beta CDR3 regions was carried out from RNA transcripts. For the first round of RT-PCR on the TCR CDR3, the HTBI primer set was used together with the Qiagen OneStep RT-PCR kit. The libraries were constructed in a second round of multiplex PCR and then size-selected and purified. Sequencing of the libraries was done on an Illumina HiSeq2000 using paired-end 100 bp reads. Turning to the authors' computational methods: Raw data were processed with SOAPnuke, discarding reads with adapters, uncalled bases, mean Phred below 15, or no exact constant-primer or identifier match. COPE v1.2.5 was used to merge the high-quality paired reads, and each unique nucleotide sequence was defined as a clonotype. MiTCR v1.1 was used to align clonotypes to the IMGT TRBV, TRBD and TRBJ reference segments. The analysis included only V-J combinations with a frequency above 0.0001, which together covered more than 98% of the repertoires. The TCS score was defined as F50 (clonal expansion) divided by E x V (chaos), with BLOSUM62-based TCRdist calculated between CDR3 peptides within each V-J. Welch's t-statistics and random forest reduced fewer than 600 V-J features to fewer than 15, which were used in a naive Bayes classifier (R e1071). The public reads were reprocessed in TCRdb via fastp at Q25 and MiXCR, keeping in-frame beta chains. Entries are consolidated by CDR3 protein sequence, retaining the most common genes and DNA. The V and J calls were not made by the authors but by TCRdb's processing. The sample records around 450,000 distinct CDR3 sequences, approximately 15% of which are singletons. The top ten constitute approximately 7.5% of the sample.

This clonotype has ten or more counts. It lacks a known antigen. Base qualities are missing; no much larger clone stands one base away. Looking up the germline V gene (reference sequence) yields CDR1 MNHEY and CDR2 SMNVEV. Taken from cysteine to phenylalanine, the CDR3 has 13 residues. The DNA shown is the 39-base CDR3, in frame from base 1. Trimming at the junction amounts to 5 bases on V and 7 bases on J, and the germline ends lie 11 bases apart. The rearranged segments are TRBV27 and TRBJ1-4; there is no confident call for the D gene. The specimen sequenced was blood. The TCR comes from a young woman with Graves' hyperthyroidism. The CDR3 amino acid sequence is: CASSPRNREKLFF. The nucleotide sequence reads as follows: TGTGCCAGCAGTCCTCGTAATCGTGAAAAACTGTTTTTT.